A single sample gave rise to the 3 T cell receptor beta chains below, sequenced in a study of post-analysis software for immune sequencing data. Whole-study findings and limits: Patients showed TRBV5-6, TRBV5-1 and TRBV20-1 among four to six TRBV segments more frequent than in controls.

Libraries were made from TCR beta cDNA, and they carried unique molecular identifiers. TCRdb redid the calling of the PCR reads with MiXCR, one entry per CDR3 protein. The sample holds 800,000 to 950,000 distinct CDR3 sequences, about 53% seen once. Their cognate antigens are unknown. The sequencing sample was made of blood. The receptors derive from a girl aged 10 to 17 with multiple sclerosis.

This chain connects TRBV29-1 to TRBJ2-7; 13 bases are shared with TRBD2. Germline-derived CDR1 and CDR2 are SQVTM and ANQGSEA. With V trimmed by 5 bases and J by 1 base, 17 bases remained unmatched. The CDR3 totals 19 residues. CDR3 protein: CSVRYGLGTSGIESYEQYF. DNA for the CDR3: TGCAGCGTTCGATACGGCCTGGGGACTAGCGGGATAGAGTCCTACGAGCAGTACTTC.

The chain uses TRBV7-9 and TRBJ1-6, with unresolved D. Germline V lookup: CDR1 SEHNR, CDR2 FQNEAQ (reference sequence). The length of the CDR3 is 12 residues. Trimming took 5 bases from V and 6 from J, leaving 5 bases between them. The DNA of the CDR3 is TGTGCCAGCAGCAAGCCTAATTCACCCCTCCACTTT. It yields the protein CASSKPNSPLHF.

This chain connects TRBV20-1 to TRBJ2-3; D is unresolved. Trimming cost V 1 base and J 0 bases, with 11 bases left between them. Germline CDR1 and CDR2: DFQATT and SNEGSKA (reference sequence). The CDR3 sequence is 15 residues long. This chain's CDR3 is CSARVTQTSTDTQYF. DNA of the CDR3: TGCAGTGCTAGAGTCACCCAGACCAGCACAGATACGCAGTATTTT.